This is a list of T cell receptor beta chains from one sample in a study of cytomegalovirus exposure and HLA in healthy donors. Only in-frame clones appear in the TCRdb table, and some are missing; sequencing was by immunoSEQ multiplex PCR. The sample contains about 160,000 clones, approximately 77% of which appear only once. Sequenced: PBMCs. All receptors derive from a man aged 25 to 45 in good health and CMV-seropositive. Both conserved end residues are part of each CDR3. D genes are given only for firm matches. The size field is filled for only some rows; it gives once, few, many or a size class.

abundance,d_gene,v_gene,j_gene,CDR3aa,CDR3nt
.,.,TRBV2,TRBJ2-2,CASIPGLTNTGELFF,TGTGCCAGCATCCCGGGACTGACGAACACCGGGGAGCTGTTTTTT
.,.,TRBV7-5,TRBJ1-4,CVRSLRWGEKLFF,TGTGTCAGAAGCTTACGATGGGGCGAAAAACTGTTTTTT
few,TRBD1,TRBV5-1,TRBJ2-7,CASSLQGQVYEQYF,TGCGCCAGCAGCTTGCAAGGACAGGTCTACGAGCAGTACTTC
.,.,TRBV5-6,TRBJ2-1,CASTLASYNEQFF,TGTGCCAGCACCCTGGCATCTTACAATGAGCAGTTCTTC
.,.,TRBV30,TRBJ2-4,CAWTLGVGNIQYF,TGTGCCTGGACCCTCGGGGTGGGAAACATTCAGTACTTC
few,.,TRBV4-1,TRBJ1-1,CASSQAQGTEAFF,TGCGCCAGCAGCCAAGCACAGGGAACTGAAGCTTTCTTT
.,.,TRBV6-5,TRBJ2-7,CASSYSTGYEQYF,TGTGCCAGCAGTTACTCGACAGGCTACGAGCAGTACTTC
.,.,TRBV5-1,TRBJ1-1,CASIRTEGGTEAFF,TGCGCCAGCATCCGGACAGAAGGCGGCACTGAAGCTTTCTTT
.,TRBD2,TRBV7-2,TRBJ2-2,CASSTPSGGAAGELFF,TGTGCCAGCAGCACACCTAGCGGGGGGGCCGCCGGGGAGCTGTTTTTT
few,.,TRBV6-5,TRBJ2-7,CASRSGDPSVEQYF,TGTGCCAGCAGGTCAGGGGACCCGTCTGTCGAGCAGTACTTC
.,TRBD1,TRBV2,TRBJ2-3,CASARDRGTDTQYF,TGTGCCAGCGCCCGGGACAGGGGCACAGATACGCAGTATTTT
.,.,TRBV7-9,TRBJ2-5,CASSLAGGMQETQYF,TGTGCCAGCAGCTTAGCTGGGGGGATGCAAGAGACCCAGTACTTC
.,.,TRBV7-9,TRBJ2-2,CASGGETAYTGELFF,TGTGCCAGCGGTGGGGAGACCGCTTACACCGGGGAGCTGTTTTTT
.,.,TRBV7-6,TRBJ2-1,CASSLAGGARNEQFF,TGTGCCAGCAGCTTAGCGGGGGGGGCGCGGAATGAGCAGTTCTTC
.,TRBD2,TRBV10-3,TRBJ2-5,CAISEPRGAGDLQETQYF,TGTGCCATCAGTGAGCCCCGAGGAGCGGGGGACCTCCAAGAGACCCAGTACTTC
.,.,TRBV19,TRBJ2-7,CASSIRGRSHYEQYF,TGTGCCAGTAGTATTAGGGGCCGCTCCCACTACGAGCAGTACTTC
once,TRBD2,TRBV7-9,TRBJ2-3,CASSRGLAADTQYF,TGTGCCAGCAGCAGGGGACTAGCCGCAGATACGCAGTATTTT
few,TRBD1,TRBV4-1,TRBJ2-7,CASSQDQGQGGYEQYF,TGCGCCAGCAGCCAAGACCAAGGACAGGGTGGGTACGAGCAGTACTTC
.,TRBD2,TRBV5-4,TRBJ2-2,CASSLVASGANTGELFF,TGTGCCAGCAGCTTGGTAGCTAGCGGGGCGAACACCGGGGAGCTGTTTTTT
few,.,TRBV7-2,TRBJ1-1,CASSSNGIAGTEAFF,TGTGCCAGCAGCTCAAATGGGATAGCGGGTACTGAAGCTTTCTTT
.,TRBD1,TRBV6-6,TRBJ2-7,CASSLGTGFNEQYF,TGTGCCAGCAGCCTCGGGACAGGATTCAACGAGCAGTACTTC
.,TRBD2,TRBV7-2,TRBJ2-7,CASSLVAGASYEQYF,TGTGCCAGCAGCTTAGTAGCGGGGGCCTCCTACGAGCAGTACTTC
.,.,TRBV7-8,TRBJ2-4,CASSLGWGVGNIQYF,TGTGCCAGCAGCTTAGGGTGGGGGGTTGGAAACATTCAGTACTTC